This T cell receptor beta chain was captured by sequencing in a study of blood T cells in healthy people across ages. Trimming took off 6 bases at V and 1 base at J, with 12 bases between the two ends. CDR1 and CDR2 from the germline V gene are MNHEY and SVGEGT. The CDR3 loop spans 14 amino acids. For the second PCR, which ran for roughly 6 to 12 cycles, a sample-barcoded 5' primer and a J-beta primer mix were used. Each CDR3 protein gets one entry after TCRdb re-called the 5' RACE reads with MiXCR. This sample has 780,000 or so distinct CDR3 sequences, with roughly three fifths found just once. For this clonotype: Its antigen is unidentified.

Study-level results: TCR beta diversity tracked closely with naive T cell percentage.

The chain is built from TRBV6-2 or TRBV6-3 and TRBJ1-1, with TRBD1 as a possible D gene (5 bases). The source material was blood. The source of this sequence is a man aged 35-49 years in good health. CDR3 loop: CASRPGTGNTEAFF. Here the CDR3 DNA reads TGTGCCAGCAGGCCCGGGACGGGGAACACTGAAGCTTTCTTT.